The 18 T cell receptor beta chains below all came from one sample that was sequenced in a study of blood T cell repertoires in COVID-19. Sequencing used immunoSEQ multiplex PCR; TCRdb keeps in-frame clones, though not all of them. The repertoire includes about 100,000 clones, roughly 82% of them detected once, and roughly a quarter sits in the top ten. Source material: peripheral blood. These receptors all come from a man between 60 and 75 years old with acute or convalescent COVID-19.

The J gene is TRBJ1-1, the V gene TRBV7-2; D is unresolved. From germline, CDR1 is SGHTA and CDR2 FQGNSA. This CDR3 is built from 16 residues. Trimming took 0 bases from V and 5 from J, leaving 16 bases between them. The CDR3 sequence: CASSLAMGAVGTEAFF. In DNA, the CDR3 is TGTGCCAGCAGCTTAGCGATGGGAGCGGTAGGTACTGAAGCTTTCTTT.

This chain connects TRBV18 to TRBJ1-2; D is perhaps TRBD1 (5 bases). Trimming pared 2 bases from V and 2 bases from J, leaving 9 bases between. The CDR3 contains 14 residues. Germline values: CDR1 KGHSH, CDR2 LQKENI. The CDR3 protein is CASSPGGYNYGYTF. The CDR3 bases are TGTGCCAGCTCACCAGGGGGGTACAACTATGGCTACACCTTC.

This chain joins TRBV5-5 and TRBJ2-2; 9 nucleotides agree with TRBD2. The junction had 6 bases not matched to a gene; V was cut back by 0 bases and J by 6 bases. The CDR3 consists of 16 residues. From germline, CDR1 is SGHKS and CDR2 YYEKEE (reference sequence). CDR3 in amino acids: CASSLGGIAGAGELFF. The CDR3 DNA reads TGTGCCAGCAGCTTGGGAGGTATAGCGGGAGCCGGGGAGCTGTTTTTT. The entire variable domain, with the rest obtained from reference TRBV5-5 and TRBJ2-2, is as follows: DAGVTQSPTHLIKTRGQQVTLRCSPISGHKSVSWYQQVLGQGPQFIFQYYEKEERGRGNFPDRFSARQFPNYSSELNVNALLLGDSALYLCASSLGGIAGAGELFFGEGSRLTVL.

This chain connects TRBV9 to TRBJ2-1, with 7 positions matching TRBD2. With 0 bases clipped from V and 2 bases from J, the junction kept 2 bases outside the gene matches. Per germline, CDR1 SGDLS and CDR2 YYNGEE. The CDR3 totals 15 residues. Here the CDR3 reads CASSVASGTYNEQFF. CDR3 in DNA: TGTGCCAGCAGCGTAGCGAGCGGGACCTACAATGAGCAGTTCTTC. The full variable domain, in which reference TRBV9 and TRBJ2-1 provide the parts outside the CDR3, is DSGVTQTPKHLITATGQRVTLRCSPRSGDLSVYWYQQSLDQGLQFLIQYYNGEERAKGNILERFSAQQFPDLHSELNLSSLELGDSALYFCASSVASGTYNEQFFGPGTRLTVL.

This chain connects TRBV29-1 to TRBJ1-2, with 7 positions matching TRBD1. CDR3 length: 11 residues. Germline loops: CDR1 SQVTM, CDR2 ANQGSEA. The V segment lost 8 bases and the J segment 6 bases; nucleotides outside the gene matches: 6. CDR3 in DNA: TGCAGCACAGGGGAAAGAGATGGCTACACCTTC. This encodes CSTGERDGYTF.

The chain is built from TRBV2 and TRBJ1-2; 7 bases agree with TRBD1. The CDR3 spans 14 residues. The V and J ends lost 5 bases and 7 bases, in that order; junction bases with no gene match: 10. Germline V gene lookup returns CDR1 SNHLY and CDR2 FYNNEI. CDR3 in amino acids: CASSPAGGMTGYTF. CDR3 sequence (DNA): TGTGCCAGCAGTCCCGCAGGGGGAATGACTGGCTACACCTTC.

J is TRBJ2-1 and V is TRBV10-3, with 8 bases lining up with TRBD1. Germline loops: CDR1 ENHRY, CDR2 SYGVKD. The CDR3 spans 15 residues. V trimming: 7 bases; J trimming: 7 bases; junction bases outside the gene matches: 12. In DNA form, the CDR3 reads TGTGCCATCAACCCGGGAAGGGGACAGGTAAATGAGCAGTTCTTC. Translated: CAINPGRGQVNEQFF.

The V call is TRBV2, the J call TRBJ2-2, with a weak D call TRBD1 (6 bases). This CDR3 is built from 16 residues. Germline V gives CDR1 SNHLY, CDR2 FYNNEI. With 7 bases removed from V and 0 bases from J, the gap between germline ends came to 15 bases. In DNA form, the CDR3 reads TGTGCCAGCAAGCCAGGGGCGGCCCCGAACACCGGGGAGCTGTTTTTT. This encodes CASKPGAAPNTGELFF.

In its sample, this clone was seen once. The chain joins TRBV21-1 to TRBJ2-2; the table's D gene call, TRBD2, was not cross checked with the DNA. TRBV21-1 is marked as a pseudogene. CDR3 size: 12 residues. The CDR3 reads CASSLLTGELFF. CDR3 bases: TGTGCCAGCAGCCTACTCACCGGGGAGCTGTTTTTT.

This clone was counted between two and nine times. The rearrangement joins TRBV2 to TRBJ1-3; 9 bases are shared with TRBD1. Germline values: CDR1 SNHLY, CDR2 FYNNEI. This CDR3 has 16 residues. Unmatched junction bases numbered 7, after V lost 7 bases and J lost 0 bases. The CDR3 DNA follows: TGTGCCAGCAACCTACAGGGGGCCTCCTCTGGAAACACCATATATTTT. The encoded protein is CASNLQGASSGNTIYF.

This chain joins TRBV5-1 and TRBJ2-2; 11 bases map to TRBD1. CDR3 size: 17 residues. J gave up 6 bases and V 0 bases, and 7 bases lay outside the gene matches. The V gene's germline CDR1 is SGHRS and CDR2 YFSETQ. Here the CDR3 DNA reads TGCGCCAGCAGCTTGGGTGGCCGGGACAGGGGGTCCGGGGAGCTGTTTTTT. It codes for CASSLGGRDRGSGELFF.

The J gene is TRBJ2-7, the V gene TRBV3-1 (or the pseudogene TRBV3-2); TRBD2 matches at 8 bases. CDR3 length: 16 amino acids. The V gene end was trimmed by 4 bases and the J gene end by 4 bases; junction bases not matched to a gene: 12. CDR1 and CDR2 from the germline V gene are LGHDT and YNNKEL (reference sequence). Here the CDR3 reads CASSPSRGGSRYEQYF. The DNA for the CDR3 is TGTGCCAGCAGCCCCTCCCGCGGGGGGTCGAGGTACGAGCAGTACTTC.

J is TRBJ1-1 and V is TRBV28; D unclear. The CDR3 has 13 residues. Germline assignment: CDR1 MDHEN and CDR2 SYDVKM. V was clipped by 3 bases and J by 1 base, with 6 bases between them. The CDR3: CASSFKRNTEAFF. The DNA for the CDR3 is TGTGCCAGCAGTTTTAAGAGGAACACTGAAGCTTTCTTT.

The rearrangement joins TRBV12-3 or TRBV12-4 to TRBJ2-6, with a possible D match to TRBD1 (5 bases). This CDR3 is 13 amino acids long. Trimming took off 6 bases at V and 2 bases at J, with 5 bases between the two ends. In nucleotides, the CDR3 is TGTGCCAGCAGGGACACTGGGGCCAACGTCCTGACTTTC. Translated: CASRDTGANVLTF.

The CDR3 bases are TGTGCCAGCAGCCGTGATCCGGGACAGGGGATCACTGAAGCTTTCTTT. This encodes CASSRDPGQGITEAFF. The chain links TRBV7-6 to TRBJ1-1; 10 bases are a match to TRBD1. The CDR3 extends over 16 amino acids. Germline V gene sequence: CDR1 SGHVS, CDR2 FNYEAQ. The V and J ends lost 5 bases and 4 bases, in that order; junction bases with no gene match: 10.

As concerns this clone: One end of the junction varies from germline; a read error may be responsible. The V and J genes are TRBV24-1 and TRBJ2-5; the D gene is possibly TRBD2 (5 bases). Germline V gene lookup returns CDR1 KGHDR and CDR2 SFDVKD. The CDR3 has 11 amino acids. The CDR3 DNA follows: TGTGCCTCCAGCGAGGGAGAGACCCAGTACTTC. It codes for CASSEGETQYF.

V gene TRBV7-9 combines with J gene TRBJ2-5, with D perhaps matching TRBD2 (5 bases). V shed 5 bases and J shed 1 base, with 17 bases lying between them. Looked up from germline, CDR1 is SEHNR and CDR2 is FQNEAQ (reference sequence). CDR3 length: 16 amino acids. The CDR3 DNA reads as TGTGCCAGCAGCCCCTCTATCGGACTGACCCAAGAGACCCAGTACTTC. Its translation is CASSPSIGLTQETQYF.

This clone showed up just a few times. In DNA, the CDR3 is TGTGCTAGCAGCCACAGACAGGGGATGGAGCAGTACGTC. Encoded protein: CASSHRQGMEQYV. This chain joins TRBV7-7 and TRBJ2-7, with 8 positions matching TRBD1. Germline values: CDR1 SSHAT, CDR2 FNYEAQ (reference sequence). CDR3 length: 13 amino acids.